The 8 T cell receptor beta chains presented below share a single source sample, sequenced in a study of blood T cell repertoires in COVID-19. TCRdb's table, derived via immunoSEQ multiplex PCR, lists solely in-frame clones and lacks some. Among some 100,000 clones, around 88% were seen once, and the ten largest hold roughly 8.1%. Sequencing used peripheral blood. The origin of the receptors is a woman aged 70-85 years with acute or convalescent COVID-19.

The J gene is TRBJ1-1, the V gene TRBV2, with 9 bases aligning to TRBD1. Germline-derived CDR1 and CDR2 are SNHLY and FYNNEI. The CDR3 spans 14 residues. Trimming took 6 bases from V and 5 from J; bases not matched to a gene: 7. The CDR3 DNA follows: TGTGCCAGCAGCCTACAGGGGGCGATGACTGAAGCTTTCTTT. It encodes CASSLQGAMTEAFF. Together with reference TRBV2 and TRBJ1-1, the CDR3 gives the full variable domain: EPEVTQTPSHQVTQMGQEVILRCVPISNHLYFYWYRQILGQKVEFLVSFYNNEISEKSEIFDDQFSVERPDGSNFTLKIRSTKLEDSAMYFCASSLQGAMTEAFFGQGTRLTVV.

The rearrangement joins TRBV6-5 to TRBJ1-6; D gene ambiguous. CDR1 is MNHEY, CDR2 SVGAGI, per germline. The CDR3 has 15 residues. V was cut by 3 bases and J by 0 bases, with 6 bases left in between. As DNA, the CDR3 is TGTGCCAGCAGTTATAGTAGCTCCTATAATTCACCCCTCCACTTT. This encodes CASSYSSSYNSPLHF.

The V gene is TRBV30, the J gene TRBJ2-5; TRBD1 matches 7 bases. Trimming took 0 bases from V and 6 from J; bases not matched to a gene: 4. The CDR3 has 13 amino acids. The germline V gene encodes CDR1 GTSNPN and CDR2 SVGIG (reference sequence). The CDR3 nucleotides read TGTGCCTGGAGTGTCCACAGGGGACAGACCCAGTACTTC. The encoded protein is CAWSVHRGQTQYF.

This chain connects TRBV15 to TRBJ2-6; possible D gene TRBD1, 6 bases. Per the germline V gene, CDR1 is LNHNV and CDR2 is YYDKDF (reference sequence). With 3 bases removed from V and 1 base from J, the gap between germline ends came to 10 bases. The CDR3 runs 16 residues. The CDR3 DNA sequence: TGTGCCACCAGCAGGATAACAGGGTCTGGGGCCAACGTCCTGACTTTC. Encoded protein: CATSRITGSGANVLTF.

The chain uses TRBV5-4 and TRBJ1-1; perhaps TRBD1 as D (6 bases). Looked up from germline, CDR1 is SGHNT and CDR2 is YYREEE (reference sequence). The CDR3 covers 15 residues. V gave up 4 bases and J gave up 1 base, with 14 bases separating them. The CDR3 sequence is CASSTPTGKNTEAFF. The DNA of the CDR3 is TGTGCCAGCAGCACCCCGACAGGAAAGAACACTGAAGCTTTCTTT.

The chain is built from TRBV30 and TRBJ2-1; 10 nucleotides line up with TRBD2. Germline V gene lookup returns CDR1 GTSNPN and CDR2 SVGIG (reference sequence). The CDR3 sequence is 15 residues long. With 0 bases clipped from V and 9 bases from J, the junction kept 8 bases outside the gene matches. In DNA, the CDR3 is TGTGCCTGGAGTGTACAAGCGGGAGGGCTACTTGAGCAGTTCTTC. Translated, it gives CAWSVQAGGLLEQFF.

This clone has just one count. This chain uses TRBV10-3 with TRBJ2-3, with TRBD2 as a possible D gene (6 bases). The V gene lost 4 bases and the J gene lost 0 bases, with 20 bases spanning the gap. The CDR3 extends over 18 amino acids. Per the germline V gene, CDR1 is ENHRY and CDR2 is SYGVKD. The CDR3 nucleotides are TGTGCCATCAGTGGAGGCCAACTACTAGCCCTAAGCACAGATACGCAGTATTTT. It codes for CAISGGQLLALSTDTQYF.

The chain employs TRBV10-1 and TRBJ2-7, with 11 bases identical to TRBD1. The CDR3 covers 18 residues. V lost 3 bases to trimming and J lost 3 bases; unmatched junction nucleotides: 13. The V gene's germline CDR1 is WNHNN and CDR2 SYGVQD (reference sequence). In DNA, the CDR3 is TGCGCCAGCAGTGACCTCCCCCCGGGACAGGGGGGTTTCTACGAGCAGTACTTC. It specifies CASSDLPPGQGGFYEQYF.